These 4 T cell receptor beta chains share one sample of origin, sequenced in a study of OX40 agonist ivuxolimab in advanced cancers. The protocol was immunoSEQ multiplex PCR, while the TCRdb copy is restricted to in-frame clones and leaves out a portion. The profile shows some 80,000 clones, roughly 91% of them singletons. This specimen was CD4+ or CD8+ T cells sorted from blood, taken in a trial of the OX40 agonist ivuxolimab. These receptors originate from an adult with an advanced solid tumor such as melanoma, head and neck, liver or kidney cancer.

This rearrangement joins TRBV5-1 to TRBJ2-1; 11 nucleotides match TRBD2. The CDR3 is 17 residues long. The ends lost 0 bases at V and 12 bases at J; junction bases unmatched: 14. CDR1 and CDR2 from the germline V gene are SGHRS and YFSETQ. The chain's CDR3 is CASSLASPSGGPYAQFF. DNA of the CDR3: TGCGCCAGCAGCTTGGCTTCCCCTAGCGGGGGGCCGTATGCGCAGTTCTTC.

This sequence joins TRBV10-3 and TRBJ2-3, with a tentative D call TRBD2 (5 bases). The CDR3 contains 16 residues. Trimming left V 3 bases short and J 1 base short, with 14 bases between. The germline gives CDR1 ENHRY, CDR2 SYGVKD. The CDR3 sequence is CAISDGRLGGTDTQYF. For the CDR3, the DNA is TGTGCCATCAGTGATGGCCGGTTGGGAGGCACAGATACGCAGTATTTT.

The rearrangement links TRBV2 to TRBJ1-6, with D possibly being TRBD1 (6 bases). Germline V gene data show CDR1 as SNHLY and CDR2 as FYNNEI. This CDR3 spans 13 amino acids. The V gene lost 10 bases and the J gene lost 10 bases, with 17 bases spanning the gap. CDR3 sequence (DNA): TGTGCCACAAGGACAGATATCGGATCACCCCTCCACTTT. It is translated as CATRTDIGSPLHF.

In DNA, the CDR3 is TGTGCCAGCAGCTTGAGCTACCGTATTCACCAGGGTAATTCACCCCTCCACTTT. As protein: CASSLSYRIHQGNSPLHF. The V and J genes are TRBV13 and TRBJ1-6; D possibly corresponds to TRBD1 (5 bases). CDR1 and CDR2 from the germline V gene are PRHDT and FYEKMQ (reference sequence). The CDR3 sequence is 18 residues long. V gave up 3 bases and J gave up 6 bases, with 21 bases separating them.